This T cell receptor (beta chain) was sequenced in a study of blood T cell dynamics during melanoma immunotherapy. Time point: week 3, after first cycle of checkpoint inhibitor. Response was assessed by RECIST 1.1 at 12 weeks, except a couple of rapid progressors. Patients with prior systemic cancer treatment, concomitant immunosuppressants, or other active malignancies were excluded. TCRdb's copy holds only in-frame clones and misses some; the assay was immunoSEQ multiplex PCR. The sample has about 4,300 clones, around 76% seen once. This CDR3 spans 15 amino acids. V was pared by 3 bases and J by 0 bases, with 12 bases between. Germline loops: CDR1 SEHNR, CDR2 FQNEAQ (reference sequence).

The receptor's source is a human donor with melanoma. Material: blood, obtained from a patient treated with checkpoint blockade. This chain joins TRBV7-9 and TRBJ2-7; tentatively, D is TRBD1 (6 bases). The CDR3 DNA is TGTGCCAGCAGCTTTAGGGGGAGTAGCTCCTACGAGCAGTACTTC. Translated, it gives CASSFRGSSSYEQYF. Drawing the rest from reference TRBV7-9 and TRBJ2-7, the complete variable domain is DTGVSQNPRHKITKRGQNVTFRCDPISEHNRLYWYRQTLGQGPEFLTYFQNEAQLEKSRLLSDRFSAERPKGSFSTLEIQRTEQGDSAMYLCASSFRGSSSYEQYFGPGTRLTVT.